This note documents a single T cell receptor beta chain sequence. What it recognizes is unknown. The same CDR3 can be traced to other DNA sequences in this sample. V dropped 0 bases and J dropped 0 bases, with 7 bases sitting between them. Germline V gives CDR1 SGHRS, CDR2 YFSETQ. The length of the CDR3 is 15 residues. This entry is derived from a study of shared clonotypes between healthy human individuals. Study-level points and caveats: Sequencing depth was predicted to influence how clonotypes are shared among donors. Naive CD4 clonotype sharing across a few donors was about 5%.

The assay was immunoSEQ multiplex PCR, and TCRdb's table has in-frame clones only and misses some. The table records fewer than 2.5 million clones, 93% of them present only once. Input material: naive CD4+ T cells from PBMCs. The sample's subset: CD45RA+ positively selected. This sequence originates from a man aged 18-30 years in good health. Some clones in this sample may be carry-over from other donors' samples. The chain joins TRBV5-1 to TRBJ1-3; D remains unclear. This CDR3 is CASSLEGTSGNTIYF. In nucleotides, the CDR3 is TGCGCCAGCAGCTTGGAGGGAACCTCTGGAAACACCATATATTTT.